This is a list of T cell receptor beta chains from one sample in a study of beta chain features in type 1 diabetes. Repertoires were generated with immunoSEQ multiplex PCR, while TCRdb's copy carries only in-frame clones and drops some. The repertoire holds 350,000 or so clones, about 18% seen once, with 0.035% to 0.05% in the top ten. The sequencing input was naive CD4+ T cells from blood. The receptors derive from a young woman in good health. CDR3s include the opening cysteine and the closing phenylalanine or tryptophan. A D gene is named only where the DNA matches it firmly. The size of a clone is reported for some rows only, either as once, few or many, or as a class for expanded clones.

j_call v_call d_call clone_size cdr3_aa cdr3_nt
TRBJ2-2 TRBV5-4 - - CASSPGQPRGTGELFF TGTGCCAGCAGCCCTGGACAGCCGCGAGGCACCGGGGAGCTGTTTTTT
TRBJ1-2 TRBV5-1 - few CASSLTPLANYGYTF TGCGCCAGCAGCTTGACCCCGCTAGCTAACTATGGCTACACCTTC
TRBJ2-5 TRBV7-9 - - CASSATLGQETQYF TGTGCCAGCAGCGCAACACTAGGTCAAGAGACCCAGTACTTC
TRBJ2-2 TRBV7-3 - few CASRAQVTGELFF TGTGCCAGCAGGGCACAGGTTACCGGGGAGCTGTTTTTT
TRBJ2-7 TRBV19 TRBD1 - CASSSDRVAYEQYF TGTGCCAGTAGTTCCGACAGGGTGGCCTACGAGCAGTACTTC
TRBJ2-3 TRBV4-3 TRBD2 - CASSQDLAGGWAQYF TGCGCCAGCAGCCAGGACCTAGCGGGGGGTTGGGCGCAGTATTTT
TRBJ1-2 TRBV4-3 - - CASSQVGQEDGYTF TGCGCCAGCAGCCAAGTAGGCCAGGAAGATGGCTACACCTTC
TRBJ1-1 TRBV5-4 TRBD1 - CASAWTGGTEAFF TGTGCCAGCGCTTGGACAGGCGGCACTGAAGCTTTCTTT
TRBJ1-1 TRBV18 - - CASSLLGDLNTEAFF TGTGCCAGCTCCCTTCTGGGGGACTTGAACACTGAAGCTTTCTTT
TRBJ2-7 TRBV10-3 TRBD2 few CATRGGPGDEQYF TGTGCCACCCGGGGGGGCCCGGGGGACGAGCAGTACTTC
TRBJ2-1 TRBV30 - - CAWSVRSHYNEQFF TGTGCCTGGAGTGTACGGTCCCACTACAATGAGCAGTTCTTC
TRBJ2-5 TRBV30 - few CAWSMGAGETQYF TGTGCCTGGAGTATGGGGGCCGGGGAGACCCAGTACTTC
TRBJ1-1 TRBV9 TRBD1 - CASSASGTDASLNTEAFF TGTGCCAGCAGCGCCTCCGGGACAGACGCTTCTCTGAACACTGAAGCTTTCTTT
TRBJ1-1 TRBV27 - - CASSLSRGTLNTEAFF TGTGCCAGCAGTTTATCACGGGGAACCTTGAACACTGAAGCTTTCTTT
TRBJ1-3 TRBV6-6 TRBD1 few CASSPQGETIYF TGTGCCAGCAGTCCCCAGGGGGAAACCATATATTTT
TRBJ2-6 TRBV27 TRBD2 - CASSLTSGSGANVLTF TGTGCCAGCAGTTTGACTAGCGGCTCTGGGGCCAACGTCCTGACTTTC
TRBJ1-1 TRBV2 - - CASSSQATGTEAFF TGTGCCAGCAGTTCCCAAGCGACGGGGACTGAAGCTTTCTTT
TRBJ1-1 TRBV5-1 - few CASITGPPNTEAFF TGCGCCAGCATCACAGGGCCACCGAACACTGAAGCTTTCTTT
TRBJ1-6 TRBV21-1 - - CASSQLGPRDSPLHF TGTGCCAGCAGCCAGCTTGGTCCACGGGATTCACCCCTCCACTTT
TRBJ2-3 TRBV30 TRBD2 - CAWSARTSGATDTQYF TGTGCCTGGAGTGCCAGAACTAGCGGGGCAACAGATACGCAGTATTTT
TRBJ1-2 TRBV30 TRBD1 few CAWSASGTGGGYTF TGTGCCTGGAGTGCCTCCGGGACAGGGGGCGGCTACACCTTC
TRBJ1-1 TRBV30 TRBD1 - CAWSWQGGEAFF TGTGCCTGGAGTTGGCAGGGGGGTGAAGCTTTCTTT
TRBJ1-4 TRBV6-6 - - CASSPQAGSANEKLFF TGTGCCAGCAGTCCCCAGGCGGGCAGTGCTAATGAAAAACTGTTTTTT
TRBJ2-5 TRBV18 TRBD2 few CASSPSSGQETQYF TGTGCCAGCTCACCCTCTAGCGGACAAGAGACCCAGTACTTC
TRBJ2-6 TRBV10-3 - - CAISESLGRRSSGANVLTF TGTGCCATCAGTGAGTCTCTGGGGCGGAGAAGCTCTGGGGCCAACGTCCTGACTTTC
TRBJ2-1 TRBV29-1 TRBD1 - CSVEGTGGAYNEQFF TGCAGCGTTGAGGGGACAGGGGGCGCCTACAATGAGCAGTTCTTC
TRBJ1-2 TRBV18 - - CASSPLQEKGYTF TGTGCCAGCTCACCGTTACAGGAAAAGGGCTACACCTTC
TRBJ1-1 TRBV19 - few CASSMGPGAAMNTEAFF TGTGCCAGTAGTATGGGTCCAGGGGCCGCTATGAACACTGAAGCTTTCTTT
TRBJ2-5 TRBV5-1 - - CASSLEGGARQETQYF TGCGCCAGCAGCTTGGAAGGAGGTGCCCGCCAAGAGACCCAGTACTTC